This entry describes one TCR beta chain. As yet, its antigen is unknown. This specimen belongs to a study of T cell repertoires in aging, cancer and after chemotherapy. Study overall: Donors were grouped into six age bands spanning 30 or younger through 70 or older. Healthy donor repertoires were recorded over several months to years and showed clear clonal overlap. About 8.8 million TCR reads were in the whole dataset.

Multiplex touch-down PCR with TRB-A/B primers amplified rearranged V-D-J TRB sequences. MiXCR, applied by TCRdb to the multiplex PCR reads, yields one record per CDR3 protein. The table lists about 760 distinct CDR3 sequences, 20% to 25% of them singletons. Whole-study results and caveats: In cancer patients, declining TCR diversity with age involved lost richness and lost evenness.

TCR beta rearrangements were amplified from peripheral blood genomic DNA. Trimming took 1 base from V and 8 from J, leaving 5 bases between them. Germline V gene sequence: CDR1 DFQATT, CDR2 SNEGSKA (reference sequence). CDR3 length equals 11 residues. This sequence was found in a human donor in good health. The sample taken for sequencing was blood. The chain carries TRBV20-1 and TRBJ2-2, with D maybe TRBD1 (5 bases). CDR3 DNA sequence: TGCAGTGCTAGAGGGACAGGGGAGCTGTTTTTT. Protein sequence: CSARGTGELFF.